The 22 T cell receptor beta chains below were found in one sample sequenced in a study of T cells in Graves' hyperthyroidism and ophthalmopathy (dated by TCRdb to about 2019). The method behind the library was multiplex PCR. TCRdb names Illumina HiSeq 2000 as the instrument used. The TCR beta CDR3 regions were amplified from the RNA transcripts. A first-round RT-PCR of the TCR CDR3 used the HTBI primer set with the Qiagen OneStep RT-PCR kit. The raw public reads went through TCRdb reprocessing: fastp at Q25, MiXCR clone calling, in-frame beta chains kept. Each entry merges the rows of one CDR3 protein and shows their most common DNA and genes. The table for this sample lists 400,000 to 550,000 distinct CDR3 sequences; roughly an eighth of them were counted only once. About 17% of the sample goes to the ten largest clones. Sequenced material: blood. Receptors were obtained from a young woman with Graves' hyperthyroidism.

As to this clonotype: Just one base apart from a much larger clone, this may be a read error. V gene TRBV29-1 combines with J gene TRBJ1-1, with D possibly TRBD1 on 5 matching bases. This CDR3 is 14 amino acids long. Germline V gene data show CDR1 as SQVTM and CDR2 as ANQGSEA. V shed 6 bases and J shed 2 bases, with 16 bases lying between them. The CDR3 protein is CSVDMRGVNTEAFF. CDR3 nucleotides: TGCAGCGTGGACATGAGAGGGGTAAACACTGAAGCTTTCTTT.

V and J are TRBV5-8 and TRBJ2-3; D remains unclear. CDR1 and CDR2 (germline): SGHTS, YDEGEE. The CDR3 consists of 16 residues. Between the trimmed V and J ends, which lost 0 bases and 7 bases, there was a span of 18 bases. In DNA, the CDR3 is TGTGCCAGCAGCTTGGCGGCCAGGAGAAGAACAAATACGCAGTATTTT. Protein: CASSLAARRRTNTQYF.

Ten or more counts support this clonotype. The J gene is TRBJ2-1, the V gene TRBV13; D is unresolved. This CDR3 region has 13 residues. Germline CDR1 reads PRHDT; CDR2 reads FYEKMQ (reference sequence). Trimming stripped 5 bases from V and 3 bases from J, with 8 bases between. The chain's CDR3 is CASSTDGYNEQFF. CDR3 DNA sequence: TGTGCCAGCAGCACGGACGGCTACAATGAGCAGTTCTTC.

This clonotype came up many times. The CDR3 loop reads CSARGLRLATQETQYF. For the CDR3, the DNA is TGCAGTGCTAGAGGCCTCCGACTAGCGACTCAAGAGACCCAGTACTTC. The chain combines TRBV20-1 with TRBJ2-5; 8 bases align to TRBD2. V lost 1 base and J lost 2; bases outside the gene matches: 9. The germline CDR1 and CDR2 sequences are DFQATT and SNEGSKA (reference sequence). This CDR3 comprises 16 residues.

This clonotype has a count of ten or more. DNA for the CDR3: TGTGCCAGCAAGATCGGGACTGGAAGAAGCAATCAGCCCCAGCATTTT. Translating gives CASKIGTGRSNQPQHF. The chain couples TRBV7-8 to TRBJ1-5; maybe TRBD1 (5 bases). Germline V lookup: CDR1 SGHVS, CDR2 FQNEAQ. The germline V and J ends were trimmed by 7 bases and 1 base, with 17 bases remaining between them. CDR3 length equals 16 residues.

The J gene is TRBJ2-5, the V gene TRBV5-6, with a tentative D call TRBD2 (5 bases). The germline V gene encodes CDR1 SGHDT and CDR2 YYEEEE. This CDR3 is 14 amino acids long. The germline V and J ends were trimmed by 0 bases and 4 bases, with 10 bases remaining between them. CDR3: CASSLGLALETQYF. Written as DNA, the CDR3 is TGTGCCAGCAGCTTGGGGCTAGCCCTAGAGACCCAGTACTTC.

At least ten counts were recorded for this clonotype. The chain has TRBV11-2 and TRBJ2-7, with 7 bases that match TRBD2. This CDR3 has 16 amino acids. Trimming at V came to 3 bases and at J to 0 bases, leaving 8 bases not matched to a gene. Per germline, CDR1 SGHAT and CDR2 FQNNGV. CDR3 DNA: TGTGCCAGCAGCTTTCTGACTAGCACCAGCTCCTACGAGCAGTACTTC. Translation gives CASSFLTSTSSYEQYF.

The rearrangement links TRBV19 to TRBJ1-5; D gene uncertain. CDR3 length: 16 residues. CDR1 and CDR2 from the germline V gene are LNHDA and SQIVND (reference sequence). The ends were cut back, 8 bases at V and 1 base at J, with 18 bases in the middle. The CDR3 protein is CASAGLRLVSNQPQHF. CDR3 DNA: TGTGCCAGTGCGGGCCTACGCCTCGTGAGCAATCAGCCCCAGCATTTT. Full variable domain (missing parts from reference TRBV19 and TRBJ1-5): DGGITQSPKYLFRKEGQNVTLSCEQNLNHDAMYWYRQDPGQGLRLIYYSQIVNDFQKGDIAEGYSVSREKKESFPLTVTSAQKNPTAFYLCASAGLRLVSNQPQHFGDGTRLSIL.

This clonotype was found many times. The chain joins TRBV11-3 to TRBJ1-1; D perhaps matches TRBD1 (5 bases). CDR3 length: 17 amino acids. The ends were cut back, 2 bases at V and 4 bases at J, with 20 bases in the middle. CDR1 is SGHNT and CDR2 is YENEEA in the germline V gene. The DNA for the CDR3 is TGTGCCAGCAGCTTATATGGCGGGGGGATGGACCCCACTGAAGCTTTCTTT. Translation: CASSLYGGGMDPTEAFF.

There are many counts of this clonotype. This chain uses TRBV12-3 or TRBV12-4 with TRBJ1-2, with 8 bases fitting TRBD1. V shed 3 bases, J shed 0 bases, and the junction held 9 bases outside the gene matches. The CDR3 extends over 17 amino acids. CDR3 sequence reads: CASSFELPQGANYGYTF. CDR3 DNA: TGTGCCAGCAGTTTCGAACTGCCACAGGGGGCTAACTATGGCTACACCTTC.

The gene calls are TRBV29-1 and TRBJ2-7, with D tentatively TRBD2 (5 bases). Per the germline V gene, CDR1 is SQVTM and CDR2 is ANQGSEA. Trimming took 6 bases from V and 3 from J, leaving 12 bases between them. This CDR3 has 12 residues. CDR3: CSVRGPNYEQYF. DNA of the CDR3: TGCAGCGTCCGCGGGCCAAACTACGAGCAGTACTTC.

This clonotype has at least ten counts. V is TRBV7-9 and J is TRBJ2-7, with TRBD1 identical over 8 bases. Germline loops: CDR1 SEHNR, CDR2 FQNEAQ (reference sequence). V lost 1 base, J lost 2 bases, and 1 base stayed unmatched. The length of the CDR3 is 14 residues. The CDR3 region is CASSLGTGPYEQYV. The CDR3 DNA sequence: TGTGCCAGCAGCTTAGGGACAGGGCCCTACGAGCAGTACGTC.

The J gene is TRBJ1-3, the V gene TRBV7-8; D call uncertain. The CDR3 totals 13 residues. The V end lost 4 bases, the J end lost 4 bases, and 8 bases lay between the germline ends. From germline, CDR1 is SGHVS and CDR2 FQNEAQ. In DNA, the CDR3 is TGTGCCAGCAGCTCCCGGGGAGGAAACACCATATATTTT. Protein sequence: CASSSRGGNTIYF. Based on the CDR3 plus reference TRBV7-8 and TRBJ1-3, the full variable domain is GAGVSQSPRYKVAKRGQDVALRCDPISGHVSLFWYQQALGQGPEFLTYFQNEAQLDKSGLPSDRFFAERPEGSVSTLKIQRTQQEDSAVYLCASSSRGGNTIYFGEGSWLTVV.

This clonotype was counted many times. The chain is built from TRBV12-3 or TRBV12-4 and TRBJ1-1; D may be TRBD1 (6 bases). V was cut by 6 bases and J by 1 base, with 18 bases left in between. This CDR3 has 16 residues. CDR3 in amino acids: CASSGPLRTENTEAFF. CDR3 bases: TGTGCCAGCAGCGGCCCTCTAAGGACAGAGAACACTGAAGCTTTCTTT.

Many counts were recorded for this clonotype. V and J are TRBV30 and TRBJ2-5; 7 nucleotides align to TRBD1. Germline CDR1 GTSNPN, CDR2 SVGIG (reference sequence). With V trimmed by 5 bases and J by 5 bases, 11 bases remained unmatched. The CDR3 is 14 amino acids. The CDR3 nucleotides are TGTGCCTGGCAGACAGGGTCTGGTCGGGAGACCCAGTACTTC. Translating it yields CAWQTGSGRETQYF.

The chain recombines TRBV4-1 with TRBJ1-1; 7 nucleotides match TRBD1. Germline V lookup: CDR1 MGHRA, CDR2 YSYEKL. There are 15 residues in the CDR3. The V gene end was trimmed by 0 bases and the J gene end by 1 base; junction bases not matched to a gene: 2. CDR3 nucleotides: TGCGCCAGCAGCCAAGATCCAGGGGGGAACACTGAAGCTTTCTTT. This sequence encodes CASSQDPGGNTEAFF.

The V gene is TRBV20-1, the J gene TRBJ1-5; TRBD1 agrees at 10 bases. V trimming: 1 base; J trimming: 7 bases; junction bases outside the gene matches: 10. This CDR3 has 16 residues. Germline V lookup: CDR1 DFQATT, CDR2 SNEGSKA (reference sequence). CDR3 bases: TGCAGTGCTAGAGCACGACAGGGGGCGAGTAAGCAGCCCCAGCATTTT. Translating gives CSARARQGASKQPQHF.

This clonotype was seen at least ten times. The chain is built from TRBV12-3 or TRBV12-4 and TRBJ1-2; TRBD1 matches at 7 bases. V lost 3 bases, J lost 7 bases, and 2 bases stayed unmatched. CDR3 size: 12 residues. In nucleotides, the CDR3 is TGTGCCAGCAGTTTCAACAGGGGTGGCTACACCTTC. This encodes CASSFNRGGYTF.

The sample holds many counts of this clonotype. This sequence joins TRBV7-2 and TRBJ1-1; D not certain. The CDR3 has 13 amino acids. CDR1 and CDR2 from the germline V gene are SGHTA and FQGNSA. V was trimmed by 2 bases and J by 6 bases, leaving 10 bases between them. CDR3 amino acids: CASSLLGGPEAFF. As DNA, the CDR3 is TGTGCCAGCAGCTTACTCGGTGGGCCTGAAGCTTTCTTT.

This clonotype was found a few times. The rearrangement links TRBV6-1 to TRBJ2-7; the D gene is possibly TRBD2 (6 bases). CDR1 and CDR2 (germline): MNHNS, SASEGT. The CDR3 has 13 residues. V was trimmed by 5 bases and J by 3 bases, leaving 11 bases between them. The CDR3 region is CASSSSSDYEQYV. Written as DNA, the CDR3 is TGTGCCAGCAGTTCGTCTAGCGACTACGAGCAGTACGTC.

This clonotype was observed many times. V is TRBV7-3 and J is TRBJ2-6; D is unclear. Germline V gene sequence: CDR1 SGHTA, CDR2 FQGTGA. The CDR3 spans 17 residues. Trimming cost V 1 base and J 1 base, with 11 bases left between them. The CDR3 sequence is CASSLISLGSGANVLTF. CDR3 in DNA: TGTGCCAGCAGCTTAATATCTCTAGGATCTGGGGCCAACGTCCTGACTTTC.

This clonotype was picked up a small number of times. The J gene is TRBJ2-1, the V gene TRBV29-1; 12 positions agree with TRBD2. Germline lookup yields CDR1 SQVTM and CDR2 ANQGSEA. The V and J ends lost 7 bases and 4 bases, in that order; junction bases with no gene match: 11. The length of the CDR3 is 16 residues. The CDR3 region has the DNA TGCAGCGCTTTAACGACTAGCGGGAGAATATACAATGAGCAGTTCTTC. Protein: CSALTTSGRIYNEQFF.